This T cell receptor beta chain derives from a study of shared clonotypes between healthy human individuals. This CDR3 spans 13 amino acids. Germline V gene lookup returns CDR1 MNHNS and CDR2 SASEGT. With 7 bases removed from V and 3 bases from J, the gap between germline ends came to 13 bases. It was CD45RO-negative cells, positively selected for CCR7, that made up naive CD8 cells, with terminally differentiated effector memory CD45RA+ cells excluded. Sequencing was performed with immunoSEQ multiplex PCR; in TCRdb, only in-frame clones are kept and a portion is missing. The data hold about 2 million clones, with less than 95% observed a single time.

The rearrangement links TRBV6-1 to TRBJ2-7, with a possible D match to TRBD2 (5 bases). The sample comprised naive CD8+ T cells sorted from blood. The clonotype comes from a man in his late teens or twenties in good health. The CDR3 DNA sequence: TGTGCCAGCATCCCGGGATGGAGCTACGAGCAGTACTTC. Encoded protein: CASIPGWSYEQYF.